Listed here are 13 T cell receptor beta chains from one sample, sequenced in a study of T cells of healthy individuals. TCRdb analysed the 5' RACE reads with MiXCR anew, one entry per CDR3 protein. Of 50,000 to 55,000 distinct CDR3 sequences listed, about 14% are singletons. The receptors shown here come from a human donor in good health.

This clonotype was detected ten times or more. The chain uses TRBV20-1 and TRBJ2-3, with 10 nucleotides matching TRBD1. V shed 5 bases and J 3 bases; nucleotides not matched to a gene: 2. The CDR3 sequence is 13 residues long. CDR1 is DFQATT and CDR2 is SNEGSKA in the germline V gene (reference sequence). The CDR3 sequence is CSADRGPTDTQYF. CDR3 coding DNA: TGCAGTGCTGACAGGGGGCCAACAGATACGCAGTATTTT.

The chain links TRBV20-1 to TRBJ1-4; 11 nucleotides match TRBD1. CDR3 length equals 14 residues. The ends lost 2 bases at V and 8 bases at J; junction bases unmatched: 4. Germline V lookup: CDR1 DFQATT, CDR2 SNEGSKA (reference sequence). CDR3 in amino acids: CSARPGQGDEKLFF. The CDR3 DNA reads as TGCAGTGCTAGACCGGGACAGGGGGACGAAAAACTGTTTTTT.

The chain employs TRBV20-1 and TRBJ1-3; D is perhaps TRBD1 (5 bases). Germline CDR1 DFQATT, CDR2 SNEGSKA (reference sequence). The CDR3 has 14 residues. V was clipped by 6 bases and J by 4 bases, with 16 bases between them. The CDR3 DNA follows: TGCAGTGCGCAAACAGGCTGGGGGGGAAACACCATATATTTT. Protein product: CSAQTGWGGNTIYF.

This clonotype was found many times. The chain links TRBV4-1 to TRBJ1-3; possible D gene TRBD1, 6 bases. This CDR3 contains 16 residues. From germline, CDR1 is MGHRA and CDR2 YSYEKL. Trimming cost V 3 bases and J 2 bases, with 14 bases left between them. This CDR3 is CASSQIIQGPGNTIYF. The CDR3, as DNA: TGCGCCAGCAGCCAGATCATACAGGGTCCTGGAAACACCATATATTTT.

This clonotype occurred many times. The genes are TRBV3-1 and TRBJ2-7; D is unresolved. This CDR3 has 13 amino acids. CDR1 is LGHDT and CDR2 is YNNKEL in the germline V gene (reference sequence). V shed 6 bases and J shed 9 bases, with 18 bases lying between them. The CDR3 DNA reads as TGTGCCAGCAGTGATCTACACCGCCCTGGGCAGTACTTC. Translated, it gives CASSDLHRPGQYF.

This chain links TRBV5-1 with TRBJ1-1; a weak D match, TRBD1 (6 bases). This CDR3 has 13 residues. Germline V CDR1 and CDR2: SGHRS, YFSETQ. Trimming took 4 bases from V and 5 from J, leaving 12 bases between them. CDR3 bases: TGCGCCAGCAGCAAGACAGGACGGACTGAAGCTTTCTTT. It is translated as CASSKTGRTEAFF.

The chain uses TRBV4-3 and TRBJ1-4, with 7 bases identical to TRBD1. V lost 2 bases, J lost 8 bases, and 8 bases stayed unmatched. Germline V gene sequence: CDR1 LGHNA, CDR2 YSLEER. The CDR3 contains 15 residues. The CDR3 sequence is CASSQRRGGGEKLFF. Here the CDR3 DNA reads TGCGCCAGCAGCCAAAGGAGAGGGGGCGGCGAAAAACTGTTTTTT.

J is TRBJ2-2 and V is TRBV4-3; D ambiguous. V was clipped by 3 bases and J by 0 bases, with 5 bases between them. Germline V gene lookup returns CDR1 LGHNA and CDR2 YSLEER. This CDR3 region has 14 residues. The chain's CDR3 is CASSQLANTGELFF. CDR3 bases: TGCGCCAGCAGCCAGCTAGCGAACACCGGGGAGCTGTTTTTT.

This clonotype was detected ten times or more. The chain combines TRBV5-6 with TRBJ1-1; 11 nucleotides match TRBD1. V shed 1 base, J shed 4 bases, and the junction held 9 bases outside the gene matches. Germline CDR1 SGHDT, CDR2 YYEEEE. The CDR3 runs 17 residues. The CDR3: CASSLSYGGTGGTEAFF. Written as DNA, the CDR3 is TGTGCCAGCAGCTTGTCTTACGGAGGGACAGGGGGCACTGAAGCTTTCTTT.

V gene TRBV20-1 combines with J gene TRBJ2-2; 15 bases are shared with TRBD2. This CDR3 has 16 amino acids. Germline CDR1 is DFQATT and CDR2 is SNEGSKA (reference sequence). J gave up 5 bases and V 1 base, and 2 bases lay outside the gene matches. The CDR3 sequence is CSARGTSGRVTGELFF. The CDR3 DNA reads as TGCAGTGCTAGAGGGACTAGCGGGAGGGTTACCGGGGAGCTGTTTTTT.

This clonotype was seen ten or more times. V gene TRBV20-1 combines with J gene TRBJ1-2; D not certain. The CDR3 sequence is 13 residues long. Trimming left V 6 bases short and J 3 bases short, with 14 bases between. Germline V lookup: CDR1 DFQATT, CDR2 SNEGSKA (reference sequence). CDR3 in DNA: TGCAGTGCCGAAACGGAGTCGGACTATGGCTACACCTTC. Its protein product is CSAETESDYGYTF.

The chain combines TRBV7-2 with TRBJ1-1, with D unresolved. Per germline, CDR1 SGHTA and CDR2 FQGNSA. The CDR3 contains 15 residues. V lost 0 bases, J lost 5 bases, and 13 bases lay in between. The CDR3 protein is CASSLALGMVTEAFF. The DNA of the CDR3 is TGTGCCAGCAGCTTAGCCCTAGGGATGGTGACTGAAGCTTTCTTT.

This chain joins TRBV12-5 and TRBJ2-4; 10 nucleotides line up with TRBD1. V gave up 5 bases and J gave up 0 bases; unmatched junction bases: 7. CDR1 and CDR2 (germline): LGHNT, FRNRAP. The CDR3 has 17 amino acids. The DNA of the CDR3 is TGTGCTAGTGGTCCACAGGACAGGGGGAGAGCCAAAAACATTCAGTACTTC. This sequence encodes CASGPQDRGRAKNIQYF.